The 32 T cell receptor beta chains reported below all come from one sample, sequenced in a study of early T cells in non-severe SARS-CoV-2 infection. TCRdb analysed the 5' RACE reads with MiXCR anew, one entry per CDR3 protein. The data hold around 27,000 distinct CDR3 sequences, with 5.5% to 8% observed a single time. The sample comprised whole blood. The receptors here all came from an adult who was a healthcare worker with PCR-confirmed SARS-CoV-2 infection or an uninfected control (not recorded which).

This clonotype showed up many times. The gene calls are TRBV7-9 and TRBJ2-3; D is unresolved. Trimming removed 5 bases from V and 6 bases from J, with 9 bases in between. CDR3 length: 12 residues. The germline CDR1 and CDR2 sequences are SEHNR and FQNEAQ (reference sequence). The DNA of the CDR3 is TGTGCCAGCAGCGATTTGGGGGATACGCAGTATTTT. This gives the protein CASSDLGDTQYF.

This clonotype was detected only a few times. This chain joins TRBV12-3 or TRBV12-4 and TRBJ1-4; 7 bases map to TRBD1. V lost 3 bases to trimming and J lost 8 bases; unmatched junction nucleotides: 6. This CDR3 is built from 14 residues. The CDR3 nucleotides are TGTGCCAGCAGTTTTAAGGGGGCTTGGGAAAAACTGTTTTTT. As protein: CASSFKGAWEKLFF.

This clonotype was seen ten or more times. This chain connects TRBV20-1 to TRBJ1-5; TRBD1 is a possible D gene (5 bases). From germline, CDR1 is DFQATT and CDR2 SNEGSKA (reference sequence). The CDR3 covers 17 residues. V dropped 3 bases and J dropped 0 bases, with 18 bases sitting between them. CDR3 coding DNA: TGCAGTGCTAGCCGGGGGATGGGTGGTTATAGCAATCAGCCCCAGCATTTT. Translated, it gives CSASRGMGGYSNQPQHF.

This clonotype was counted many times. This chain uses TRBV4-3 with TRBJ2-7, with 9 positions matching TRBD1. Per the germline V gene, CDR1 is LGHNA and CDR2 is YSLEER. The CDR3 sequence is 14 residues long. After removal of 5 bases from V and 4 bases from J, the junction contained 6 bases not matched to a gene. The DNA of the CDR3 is TGCGCCAGCAGCTTCGGACAGGGGATTTACGAGCAGTACTTC. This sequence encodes CASSFGQGIYEQYF.

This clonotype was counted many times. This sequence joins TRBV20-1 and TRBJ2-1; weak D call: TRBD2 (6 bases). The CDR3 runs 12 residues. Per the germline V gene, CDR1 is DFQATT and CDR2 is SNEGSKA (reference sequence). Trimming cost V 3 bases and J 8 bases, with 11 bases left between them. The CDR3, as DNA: TGCAGTGCTAGTAGTAGCGGAGATGAGCAGTTCTTC. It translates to CSASSSGDEQFF.

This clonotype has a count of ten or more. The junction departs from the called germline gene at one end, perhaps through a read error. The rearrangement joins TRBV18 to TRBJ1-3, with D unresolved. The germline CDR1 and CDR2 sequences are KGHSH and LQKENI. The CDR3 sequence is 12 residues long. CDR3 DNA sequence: TGTGCCAGCTCACCAGTTGGAGACACCATATATTTT. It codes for CASSPVGDTIYF.

CDR3 sequence (DNA): TGTGCCAGCAGCCCCCGACTAGCGGGGAGCACAGATACGCAGTATTTT. It yields the protein CASSPRLAGSTDTQYF. The rearrangement joins TRBV5-4 to TRBJ2-3; 11 bases agree with TRBD2. The CDR3 consists of 16 residues. J was trimmed by 0 bases and V by 4 bases; bases with no gene match: 4. In germline, CDR1 is SGHNT, CDR2 YYREEE (reference sequence).

The CDR3 nucleotides read TGTGCCAGCAGTCCCCGGACAGGGATCGCAGATACGCAGTATTTT. Translating it yields CASSPRTGIADTQYF. The rearrangement uses TRBV12-3 or TRBV12-4 and TRBJ2-3; 8 bases align to TRBD1. The CDR3 runs 15 residues. V was clipped by 5 bases and J by 4 bases; unmatched bases: 8.

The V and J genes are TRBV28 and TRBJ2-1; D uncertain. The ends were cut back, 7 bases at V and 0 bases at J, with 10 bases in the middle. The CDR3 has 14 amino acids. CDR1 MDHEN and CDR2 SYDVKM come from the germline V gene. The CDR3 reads CASMVASSYNEQFF. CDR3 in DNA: TGTGCCAGCATGGTAGCCAGCTCCTACAATGAGCAGTTCTTC.

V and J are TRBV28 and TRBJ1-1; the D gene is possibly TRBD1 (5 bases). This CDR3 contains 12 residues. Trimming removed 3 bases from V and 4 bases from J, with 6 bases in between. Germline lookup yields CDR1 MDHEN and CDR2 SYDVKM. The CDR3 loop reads CASSFQGTEAFF. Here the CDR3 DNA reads TGTGCCAGCAGTTTTCAGGGCACTGAAGCTTTCTTT. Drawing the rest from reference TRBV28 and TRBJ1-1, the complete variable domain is DVKVTQSSRYLVKRTGEKVFLECVQDMDHENMFWYRQDPGLGLRLIYFSYDVKMKEKGDIPEGYSVSREKKERFSLILESASTNQTSMYLCASSFQGTEAFFGQGTRLTVV.

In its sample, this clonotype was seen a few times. The CDR3 nucleotides are TGCAGTGCTCATCCCGGGACTAGCGGGTGGTGGTCCTACAATGAGCAGTTCTTC. This translates into CSAHPGTSGWWSYNEQFF. This chain links TRBV20-1 with TRBJ2-1, with 12 bases that match TRBD2. Germline CDR1 reads DFQATT; CDR2 reads SNEGSKA (reference sequence). V shed 5 bases, J shed 1 base, and the junction held 12 bases outside the gene matches. The CDR3 runs to 18 residues.

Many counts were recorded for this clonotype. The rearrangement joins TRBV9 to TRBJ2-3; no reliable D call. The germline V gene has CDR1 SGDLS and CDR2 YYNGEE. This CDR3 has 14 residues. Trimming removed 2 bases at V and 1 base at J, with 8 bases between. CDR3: CASSVAYRTDTQYF. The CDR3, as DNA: TGTGCCAGCAGCGTGGCCTACCGCACAGATACGCAGTATTTT.

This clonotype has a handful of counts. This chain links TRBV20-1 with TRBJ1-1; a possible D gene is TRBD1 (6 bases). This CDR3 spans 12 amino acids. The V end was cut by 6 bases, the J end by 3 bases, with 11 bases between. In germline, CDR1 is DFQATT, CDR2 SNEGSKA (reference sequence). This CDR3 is CSAGGVHTEAFF. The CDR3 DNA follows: TGCAGTGCAGGGGGGGTGCACACTGAAGCTTTCTTT.

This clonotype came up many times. Here the CDR3 DNA reads TGCGCCAGCAGCCAAGAGATCACAGGGACTAATCAGTACTTC. It yields the protein CASSQEITGTNQYF. The V and J genes are TRBV4-3 and TRBJ2-4; the D gene is possibly TRBD2 (7 bases). Germline values: CDR1 LGHNA, CDR2 YSLEER. CDR3 length: 14 residues. Trimming cost V 0 bases and J 12 bases, with 15 bases left between them.

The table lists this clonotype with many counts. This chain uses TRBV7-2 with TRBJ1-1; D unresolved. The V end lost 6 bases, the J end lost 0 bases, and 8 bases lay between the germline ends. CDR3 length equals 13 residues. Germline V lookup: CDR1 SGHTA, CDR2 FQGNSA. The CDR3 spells CASRPTMNTEAFF. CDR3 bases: TGTGCCAGCAGGCCAACAATGAACACTGAAGCTTTCTTT.

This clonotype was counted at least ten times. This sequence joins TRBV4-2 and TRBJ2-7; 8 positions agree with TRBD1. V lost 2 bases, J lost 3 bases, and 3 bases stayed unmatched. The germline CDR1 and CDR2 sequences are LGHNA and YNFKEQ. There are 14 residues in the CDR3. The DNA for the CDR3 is TGTGCCAGCAGCCAATCCGGGACAGGCTACGAGCAGTACTTC. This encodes CASSQSGTGYEQYF.

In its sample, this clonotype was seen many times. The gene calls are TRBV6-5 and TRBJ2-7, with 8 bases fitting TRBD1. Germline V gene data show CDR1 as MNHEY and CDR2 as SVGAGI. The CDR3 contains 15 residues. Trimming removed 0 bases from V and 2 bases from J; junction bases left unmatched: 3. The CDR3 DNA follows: TGTGCCAGCAGTTACTCTTCAGGGGGCCCCTACGAGCAGTACTTC. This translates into CASSYSSGGPYEQYF.

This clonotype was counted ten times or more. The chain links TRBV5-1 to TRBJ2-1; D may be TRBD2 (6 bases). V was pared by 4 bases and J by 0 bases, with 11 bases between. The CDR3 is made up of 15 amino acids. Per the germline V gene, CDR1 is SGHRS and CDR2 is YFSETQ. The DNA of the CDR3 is TGCGCCAGCAGCCTAGACGGGAGCTCCTACAATGAGCAGTTCTTC. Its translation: CASSLDGSSYNEQFF.

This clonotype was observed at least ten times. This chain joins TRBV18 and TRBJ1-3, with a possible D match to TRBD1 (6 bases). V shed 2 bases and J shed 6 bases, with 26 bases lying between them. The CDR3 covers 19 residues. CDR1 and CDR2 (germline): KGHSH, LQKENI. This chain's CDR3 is CASSPVIGRPSGAENTIYF. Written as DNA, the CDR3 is TGTGCCAGCTCACCAGTTATCGGGAGGCCCTCAGGGGCTGAAAACACCATATATTTT.

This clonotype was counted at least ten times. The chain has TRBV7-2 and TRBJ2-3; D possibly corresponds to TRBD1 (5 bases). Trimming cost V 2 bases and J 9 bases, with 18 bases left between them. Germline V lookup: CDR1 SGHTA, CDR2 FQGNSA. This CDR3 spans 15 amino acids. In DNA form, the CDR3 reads TGTGCCAGCAGCTTAACAAATGACTTGGGGCGCACGCAGTATTTT. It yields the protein CASSLTNDLGRTQYF.

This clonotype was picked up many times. CDR3 protein: CASRSVWALSSYEQYF. CDR3 DNA: TGTGCCAGCAGGTCCGTTTGGGCTTTGAGCTCCTACGAGCAGTACTTC. This chain connects TRBV11-2 to TRBJ2-7; no firm D call. Germline assignment: CDR1 SGHAT and CDR2 FQNNGV. The CDR3 spans 16 residues. V lost 6 bases, J lost 0 bases, and 18 bases lay in between. The whole variable domain, filled in from reference TRBV11-2 and TRBJ2-7, reads EAGVAQSPRYKIIEKRQSVAFWCNPISGHATLYWYQQILGQGPKLLIQFQNNGVVDDSQLPKDRFSAERLKGVDSTLKIQPAKLEDSAVYLCASRSVWALSSYEQYFGPGTRLTVT.

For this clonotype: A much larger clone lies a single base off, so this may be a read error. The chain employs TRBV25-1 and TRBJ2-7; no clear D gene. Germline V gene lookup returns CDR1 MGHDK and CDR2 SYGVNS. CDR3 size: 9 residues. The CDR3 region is CASGYERYF. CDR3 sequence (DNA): TGTGCCAGCGGTTACGAGCGGTACTTC.

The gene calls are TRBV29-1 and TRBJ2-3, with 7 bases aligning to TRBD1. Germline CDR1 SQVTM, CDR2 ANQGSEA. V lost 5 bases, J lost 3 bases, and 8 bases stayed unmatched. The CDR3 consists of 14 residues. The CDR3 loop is CSVRQGARTDTQYF. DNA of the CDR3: TGCAGCGTTCGACAGGGTGCGAGGACAGATACGCAGTATTTT.

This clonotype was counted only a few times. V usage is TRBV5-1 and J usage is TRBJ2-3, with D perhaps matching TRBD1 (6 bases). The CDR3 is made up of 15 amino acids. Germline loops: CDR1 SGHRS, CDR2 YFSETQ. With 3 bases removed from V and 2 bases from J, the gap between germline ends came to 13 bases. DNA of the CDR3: TGCGCCAGCAGCTGGCAGGACAGAACCACAGATACGCAGTATTTT. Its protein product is CASSWQDRTTDTQYF.

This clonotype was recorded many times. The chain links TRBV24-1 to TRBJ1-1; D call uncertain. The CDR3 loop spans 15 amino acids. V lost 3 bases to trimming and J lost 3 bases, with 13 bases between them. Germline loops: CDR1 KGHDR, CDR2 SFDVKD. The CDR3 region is CATSDPPFEDTEAFF. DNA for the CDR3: TGTGCCACCAGTGATCCCCCTTTTGAAGACACTGAAGCTTTCTTT.

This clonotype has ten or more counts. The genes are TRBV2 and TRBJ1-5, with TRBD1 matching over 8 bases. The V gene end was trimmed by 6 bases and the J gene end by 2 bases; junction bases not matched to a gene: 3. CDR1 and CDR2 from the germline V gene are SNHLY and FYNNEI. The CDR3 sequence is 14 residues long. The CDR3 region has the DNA TGTGCCAGCAGCGGACAGGGAGGCAATCAGCCCCAGCATTTT. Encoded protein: CASSGQGGNQPQHF.

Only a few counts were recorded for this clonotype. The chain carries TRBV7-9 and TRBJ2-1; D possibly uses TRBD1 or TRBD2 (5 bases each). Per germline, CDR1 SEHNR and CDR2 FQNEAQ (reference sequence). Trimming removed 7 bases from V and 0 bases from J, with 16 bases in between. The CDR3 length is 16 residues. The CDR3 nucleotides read TGTGCCAGCACCACCCCCGGGACCCCCTCCTACAATGAGCAGTTCTTC. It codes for CASTTPGTPSYNEQFF. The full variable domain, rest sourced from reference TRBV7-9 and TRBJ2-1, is DTGVSQNPRHKITKRGQNVTFRCDPISEHNRLYWYRQTLGQGPEFLTYFQNEAQLEKSRLLSDRFSAERPKGSFSTLEIQRTEQGDSAMYLCASTTPGTPSYNEQFFGPGTRLTVL.

The CDR3 nucleotides read TGCAGTGCCCAAAGCCGGAGCTCCTACAATGAGCAGTTCTTC. Amino acid sequence: CSAQSRSSYNEQFF. The V gene is TRBV20-1, the J gene TRBJ2-1; D is uncertain. CDR3 size: 14 residues. The germline V gene has CDR1 DFQATT and CDR2 SNEGSKA (reference sequence). V was shortened by 6 bases and J by 0 bases, with 12 bases between the two germline ends.

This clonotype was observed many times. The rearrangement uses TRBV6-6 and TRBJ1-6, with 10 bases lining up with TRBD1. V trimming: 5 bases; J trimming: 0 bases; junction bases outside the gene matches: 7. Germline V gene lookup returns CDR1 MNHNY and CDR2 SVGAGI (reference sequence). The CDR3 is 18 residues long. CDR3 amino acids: CASSPSGQGTSYNSPLHF. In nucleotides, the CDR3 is TGTGCCAGCAGTCCATCGGGACAGGGGACCTCCTATAATTCACCCCTCCACTTT.

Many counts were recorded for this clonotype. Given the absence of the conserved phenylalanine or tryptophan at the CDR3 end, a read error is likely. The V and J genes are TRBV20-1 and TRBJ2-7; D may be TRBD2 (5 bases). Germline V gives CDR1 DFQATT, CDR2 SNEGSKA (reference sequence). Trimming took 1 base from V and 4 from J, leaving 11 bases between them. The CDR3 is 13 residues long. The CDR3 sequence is CSARGTGSYEQYL. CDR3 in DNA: TGCAGTGCTAGAGGAACGGGGTCATACGAGCAGTACCTC.

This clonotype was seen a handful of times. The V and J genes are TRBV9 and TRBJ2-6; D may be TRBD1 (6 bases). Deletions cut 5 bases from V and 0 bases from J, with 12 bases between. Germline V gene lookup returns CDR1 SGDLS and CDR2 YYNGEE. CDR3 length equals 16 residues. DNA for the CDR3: TGTGCCAGCAGGGACAGCCCTAGCTCTGGGGCCAACGTCCTGACTTTC. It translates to CASRDSPSSGANVLTF.

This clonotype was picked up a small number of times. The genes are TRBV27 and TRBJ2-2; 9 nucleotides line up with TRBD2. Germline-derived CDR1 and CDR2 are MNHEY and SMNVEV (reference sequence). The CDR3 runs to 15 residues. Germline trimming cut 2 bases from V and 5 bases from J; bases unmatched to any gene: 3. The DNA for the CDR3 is TGTGCCAGCAGTTTACTCGGACTAGCGACCGGGGAGCTGTTTTTT. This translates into CASSLLGLATGELFF.